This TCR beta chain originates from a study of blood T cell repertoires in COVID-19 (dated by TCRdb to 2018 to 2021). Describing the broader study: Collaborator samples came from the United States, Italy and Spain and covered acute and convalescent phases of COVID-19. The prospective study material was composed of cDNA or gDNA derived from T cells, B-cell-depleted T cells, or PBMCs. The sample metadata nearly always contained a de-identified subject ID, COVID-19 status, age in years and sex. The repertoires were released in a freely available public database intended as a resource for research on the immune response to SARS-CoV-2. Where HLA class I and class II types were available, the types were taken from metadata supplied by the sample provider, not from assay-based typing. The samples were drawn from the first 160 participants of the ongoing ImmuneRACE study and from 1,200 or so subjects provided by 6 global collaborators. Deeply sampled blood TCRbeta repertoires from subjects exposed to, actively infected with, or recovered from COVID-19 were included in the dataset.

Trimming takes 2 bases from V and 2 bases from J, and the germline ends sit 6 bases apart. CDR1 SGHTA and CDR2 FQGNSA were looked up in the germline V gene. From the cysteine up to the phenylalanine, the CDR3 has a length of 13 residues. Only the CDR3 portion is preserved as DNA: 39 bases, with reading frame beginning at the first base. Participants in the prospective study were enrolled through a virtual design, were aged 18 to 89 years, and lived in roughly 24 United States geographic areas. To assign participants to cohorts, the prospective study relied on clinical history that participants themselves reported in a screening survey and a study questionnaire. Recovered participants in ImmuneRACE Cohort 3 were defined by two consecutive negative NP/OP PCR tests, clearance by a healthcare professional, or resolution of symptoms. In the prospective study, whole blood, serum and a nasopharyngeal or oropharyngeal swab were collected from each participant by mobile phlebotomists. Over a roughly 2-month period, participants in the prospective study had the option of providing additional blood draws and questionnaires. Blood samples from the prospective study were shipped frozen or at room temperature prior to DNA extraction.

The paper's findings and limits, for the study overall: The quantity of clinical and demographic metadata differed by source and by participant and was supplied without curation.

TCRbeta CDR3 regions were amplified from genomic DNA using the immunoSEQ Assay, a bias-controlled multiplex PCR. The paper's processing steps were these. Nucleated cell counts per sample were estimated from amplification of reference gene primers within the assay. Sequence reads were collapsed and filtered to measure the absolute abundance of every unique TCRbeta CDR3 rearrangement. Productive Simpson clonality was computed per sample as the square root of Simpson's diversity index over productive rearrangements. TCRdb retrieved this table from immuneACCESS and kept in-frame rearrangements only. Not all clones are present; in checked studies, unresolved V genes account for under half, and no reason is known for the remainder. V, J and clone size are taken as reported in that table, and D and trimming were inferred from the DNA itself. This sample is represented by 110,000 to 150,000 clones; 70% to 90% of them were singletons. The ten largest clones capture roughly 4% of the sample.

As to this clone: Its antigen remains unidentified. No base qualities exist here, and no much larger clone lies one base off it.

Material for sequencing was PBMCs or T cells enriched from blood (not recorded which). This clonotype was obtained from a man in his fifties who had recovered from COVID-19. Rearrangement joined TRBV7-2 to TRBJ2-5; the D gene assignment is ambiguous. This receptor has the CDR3 CASSLNRQETQYF. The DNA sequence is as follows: TGTGCCAGCAGCTTAAACAGACAAGAGACCCAGTACTTC.